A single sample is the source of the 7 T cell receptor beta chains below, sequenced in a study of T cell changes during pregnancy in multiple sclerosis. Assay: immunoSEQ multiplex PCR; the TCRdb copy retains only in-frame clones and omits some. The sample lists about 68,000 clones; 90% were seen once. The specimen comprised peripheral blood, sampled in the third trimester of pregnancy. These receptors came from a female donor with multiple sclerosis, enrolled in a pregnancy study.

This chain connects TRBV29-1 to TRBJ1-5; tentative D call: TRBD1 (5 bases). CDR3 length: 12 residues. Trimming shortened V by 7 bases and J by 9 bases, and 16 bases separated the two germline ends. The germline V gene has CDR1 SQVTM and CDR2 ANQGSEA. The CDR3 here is CSASRAKGPQHF. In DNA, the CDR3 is TGCAGCGCGTCCAGGGCAAAGGGGCCCCAGCATTTT.

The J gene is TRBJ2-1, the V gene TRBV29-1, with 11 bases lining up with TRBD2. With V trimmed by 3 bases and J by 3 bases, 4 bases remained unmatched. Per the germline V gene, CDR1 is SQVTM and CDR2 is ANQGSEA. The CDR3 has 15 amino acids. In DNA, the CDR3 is TGCAGCGTTGACGTTAGCGGGAGGGGCTACAATGAGCAGTTCTTC. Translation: CSVDVSGRGYNEQFF.

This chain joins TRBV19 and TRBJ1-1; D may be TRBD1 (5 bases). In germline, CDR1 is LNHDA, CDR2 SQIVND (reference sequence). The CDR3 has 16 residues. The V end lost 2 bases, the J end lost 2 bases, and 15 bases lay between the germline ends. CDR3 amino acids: CASSIYRGEANTEAFF. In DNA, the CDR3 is TGTGCCAGTAGTATATATCGGGGGGAGGCCAACACTGAAGCTTTCTTT.

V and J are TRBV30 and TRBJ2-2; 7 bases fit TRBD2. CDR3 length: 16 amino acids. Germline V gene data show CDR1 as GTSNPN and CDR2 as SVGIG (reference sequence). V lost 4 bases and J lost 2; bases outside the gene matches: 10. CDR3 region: CAWKVMGGGNTGELFF. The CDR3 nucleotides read TGTGCCTGGAAGGTCATGGGCGGGGGAAACACCGGGGAGCTGTTTTTT.

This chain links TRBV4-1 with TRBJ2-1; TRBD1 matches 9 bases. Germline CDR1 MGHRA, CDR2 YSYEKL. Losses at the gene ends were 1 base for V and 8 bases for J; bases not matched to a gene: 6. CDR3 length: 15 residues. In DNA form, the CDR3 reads TGCGCCAGCAGCCAAGGGACAGGGGTTTTCTATGAGCAGTTCTTC. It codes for CASSQGTGVFYEQFF.

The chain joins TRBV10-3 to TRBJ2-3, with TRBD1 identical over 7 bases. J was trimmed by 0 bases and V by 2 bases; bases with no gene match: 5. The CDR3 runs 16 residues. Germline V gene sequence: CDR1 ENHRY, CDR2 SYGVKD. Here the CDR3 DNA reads TGTGCCATCAGTGAGCCGGGACAGCCCAGCACAGATACGCAGTATTTT. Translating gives CAISEPGQPSTDTQYF.

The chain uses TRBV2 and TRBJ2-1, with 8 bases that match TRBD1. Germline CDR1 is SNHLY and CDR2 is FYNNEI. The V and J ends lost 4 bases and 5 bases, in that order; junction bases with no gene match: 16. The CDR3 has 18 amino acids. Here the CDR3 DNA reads TGTGCCAGCAGTGCAGGGGTATTTAGGGGACAGGATCACAATGAGCAGTTCTTC. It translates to CASSAGVFRGQDHNEQFF.